This TCR beta chain was identified during a study of T cell changes during pregnancy in multiple sclerosis. This CDR3 region has 15 residues. Germline loops: CDR1 SGHNT, CDR2 YENEEA. V was pared by 5 bases and J by 2 bases, with 8 bases of the junction left unmatched. Libraries were prepared by immunoSEQ multiplex PCR; TCRdb keeps only in-frame clonotypes and omits some of them. Of tens of thousands of clones in the sample, around 90% were seen once. The specimen was peripheral blood, collected in the third trimester of pregnancy. This sequence originates from a female donor in good health, enrolled as a control in a pregnancy study. V and J are TRBV11-3 and TRBJ2-5; 7 nucleotides align to TRBD1. The CDR3 region is CASSRSGTAQETQYF. As DNA, the CDR3 is TGTGCCAGCAGCCGATCCGGGACAGCACAAGAGACCCAGTACTTC.